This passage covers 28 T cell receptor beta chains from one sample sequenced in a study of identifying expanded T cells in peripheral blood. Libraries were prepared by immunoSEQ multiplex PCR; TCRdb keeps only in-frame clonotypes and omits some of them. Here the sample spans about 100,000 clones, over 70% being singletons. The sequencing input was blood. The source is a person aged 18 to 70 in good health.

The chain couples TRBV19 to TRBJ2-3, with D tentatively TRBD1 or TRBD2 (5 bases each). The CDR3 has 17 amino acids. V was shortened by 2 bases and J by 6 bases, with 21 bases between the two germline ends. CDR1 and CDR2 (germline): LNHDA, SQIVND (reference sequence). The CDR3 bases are TGTGCCAGTAGTATATTCGGGGCCGCCGGAAAGATGGATACGCAGTATTTT. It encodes CASSIFGAAGKMDTQYF.

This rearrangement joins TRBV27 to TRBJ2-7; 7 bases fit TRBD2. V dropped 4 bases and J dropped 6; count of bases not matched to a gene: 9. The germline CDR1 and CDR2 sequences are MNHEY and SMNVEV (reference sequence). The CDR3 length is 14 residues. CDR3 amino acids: CASSSPSRGGEQYF. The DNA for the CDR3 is TGTGCCAGCAGTTCTCCCTCCCGCGGGGGCGAGCAGTACTTC.

For the CDR3, the DNA is TGTGCCTGGAGTGTTACCTGGACAGGGTACAATGAGCAGTTCTTC. It is translated as CAWSVTWTGYNEQFF. J is TRBJ2-1 and V is TRBV30; 8 bases fit TRBD1. This CDR3 contains 15 residues. V lost 0 bases, J lost 4 bases, and 5 bases stayed unmatched. The germline CDR1 and CDR2 sequences are GTSNPN and SVGIG (reference sequence).

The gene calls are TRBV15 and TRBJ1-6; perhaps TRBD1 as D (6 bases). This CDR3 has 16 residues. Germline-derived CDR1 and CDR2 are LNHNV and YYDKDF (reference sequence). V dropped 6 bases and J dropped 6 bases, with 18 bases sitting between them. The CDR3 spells CATRRTGTPLNSPLHF. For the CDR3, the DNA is TGTGCCACCAGGCGAACAGGGACTCCTCTTAATTCACCCCTCCACTTT. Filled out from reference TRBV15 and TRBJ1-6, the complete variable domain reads DAMVIQNPRYQVTQFGKPVTLSCSQTLNHNVMYWYQQKSSQAPKLLFHYYDKDFNNEADTPDNFQSRRPNTSFCFLDIRSPGLGDTAMYLCATRRTGTPLNSPLHFGNGTRLTVT.

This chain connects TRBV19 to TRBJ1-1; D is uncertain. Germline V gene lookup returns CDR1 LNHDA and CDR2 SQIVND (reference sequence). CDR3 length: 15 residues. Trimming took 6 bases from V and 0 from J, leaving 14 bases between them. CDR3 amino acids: CASSPPGGMNTEAFF. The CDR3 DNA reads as TGTGCCAGTAGCCCCCCCGGAGGTATGAACACTGAAGCTTTCTTT.

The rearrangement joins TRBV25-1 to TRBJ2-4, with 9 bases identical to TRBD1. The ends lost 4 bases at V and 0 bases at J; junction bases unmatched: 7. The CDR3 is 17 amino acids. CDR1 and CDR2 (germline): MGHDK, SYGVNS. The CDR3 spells CASSGSGTGLAKNIQYF. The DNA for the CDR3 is TGTGCCAGCAGTGGATCGGGGACAGGGCTAGCCAAAAACATTCAGTACTTC. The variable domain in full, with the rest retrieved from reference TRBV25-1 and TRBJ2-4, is EADIYQTPRYLVIGTGKKITLECSQTMGHDKMYWYQQDPGMELHLIHYSYGVNSTEKGDLSSESTVSRIRTEHFPLTLESARPSHTSQYLCASSGSGTGLAKNIQYFGAGTRLSVL.

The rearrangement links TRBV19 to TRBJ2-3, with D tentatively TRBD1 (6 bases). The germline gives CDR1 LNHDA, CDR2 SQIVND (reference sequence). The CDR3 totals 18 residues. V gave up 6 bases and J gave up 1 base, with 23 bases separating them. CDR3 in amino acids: CASRLVWDTETRTDTQYF. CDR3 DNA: TGTGCCAGTAGGTTAGTATGGGACACAGAAACTCGCACAGATACGCAGTATTTT.

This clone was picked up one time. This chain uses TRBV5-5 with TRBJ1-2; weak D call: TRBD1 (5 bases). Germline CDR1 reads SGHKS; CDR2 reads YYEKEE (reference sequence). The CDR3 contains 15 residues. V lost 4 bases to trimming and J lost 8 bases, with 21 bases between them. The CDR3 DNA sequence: TGTGCCAGCAGCCCGTCTGGAGGGGATTCGGGAGGCTACACCTTC. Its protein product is CASSPSGGDSGGYTF. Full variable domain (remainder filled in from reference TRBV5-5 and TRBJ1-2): DAGVTQSPTHLIKTRGQQVTLRCSPISGHKSVSWYQQVLGQGPQFIFQYYEKEERGRGNFPDRFSARQFPNYSSELNVNALLLGDSALYLCASSPSGGDSGGYTFGSGTRLTVV.

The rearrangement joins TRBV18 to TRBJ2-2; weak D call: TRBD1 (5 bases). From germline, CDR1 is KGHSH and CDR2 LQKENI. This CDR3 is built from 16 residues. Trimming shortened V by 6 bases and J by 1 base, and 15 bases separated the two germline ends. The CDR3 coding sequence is TGTGCCAGCTCGTTACAGGATGGGGTGAACACCGGGGAGCTGTTTTTT. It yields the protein CASSLQDGVNTGELFF.

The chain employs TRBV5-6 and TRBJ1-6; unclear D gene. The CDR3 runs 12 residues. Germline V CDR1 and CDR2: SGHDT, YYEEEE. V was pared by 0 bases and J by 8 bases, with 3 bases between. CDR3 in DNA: TGTGCCAGCAGCTTGGAGGATTCACCCCTCCACTTT. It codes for CASSLEDSPLHF.

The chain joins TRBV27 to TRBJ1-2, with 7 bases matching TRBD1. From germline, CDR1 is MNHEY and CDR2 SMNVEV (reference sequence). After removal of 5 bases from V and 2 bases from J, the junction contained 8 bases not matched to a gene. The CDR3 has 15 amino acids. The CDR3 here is CASSHSQGENYGYTF. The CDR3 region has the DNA TGTGCCAGCAGTCACTCGCAGGGGGAAAACTATGGCTACACCTTC.

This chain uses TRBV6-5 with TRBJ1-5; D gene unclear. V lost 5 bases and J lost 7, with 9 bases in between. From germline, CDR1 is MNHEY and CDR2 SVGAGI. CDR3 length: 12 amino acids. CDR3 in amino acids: CASSAPGQPQHF. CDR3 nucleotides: TGTGCCAGCAGTGCCCCTGGGCAGCCCCAGCATTTT.

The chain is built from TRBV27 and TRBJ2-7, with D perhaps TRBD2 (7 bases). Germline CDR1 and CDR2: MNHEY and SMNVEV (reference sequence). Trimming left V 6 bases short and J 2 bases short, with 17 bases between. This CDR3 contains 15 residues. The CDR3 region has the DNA TGTGCCAGCAGACAAACAGGGAGGGCACCCTACGAGCAGTACTTC. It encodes CASRQTGRAPYEQYF.

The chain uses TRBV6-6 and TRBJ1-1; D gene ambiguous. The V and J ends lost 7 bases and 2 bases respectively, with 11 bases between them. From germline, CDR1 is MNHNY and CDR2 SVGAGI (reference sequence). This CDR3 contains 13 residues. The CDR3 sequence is CASTGQANTEAFF. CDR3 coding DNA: TGTGCCAGCACAGGTCAGGCTAACACTGAAGCTTTCTTT.

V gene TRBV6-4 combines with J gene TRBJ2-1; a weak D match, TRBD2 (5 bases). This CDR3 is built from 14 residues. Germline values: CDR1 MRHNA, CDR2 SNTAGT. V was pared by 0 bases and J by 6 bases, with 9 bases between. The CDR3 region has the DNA TGTGCCAGCAGTGACTCTGACGGGATCAATGAGCAGTTCTTC. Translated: CASSDSDGINEQFF.

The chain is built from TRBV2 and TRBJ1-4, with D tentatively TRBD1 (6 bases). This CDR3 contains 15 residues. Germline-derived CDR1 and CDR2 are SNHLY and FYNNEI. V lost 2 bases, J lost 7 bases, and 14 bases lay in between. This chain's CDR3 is CASSERGQRIEKLFF. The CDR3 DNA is TGTGCCAGCAGTGAACGAGGACAGAGAATTGAAAAACTGTTTTTT.

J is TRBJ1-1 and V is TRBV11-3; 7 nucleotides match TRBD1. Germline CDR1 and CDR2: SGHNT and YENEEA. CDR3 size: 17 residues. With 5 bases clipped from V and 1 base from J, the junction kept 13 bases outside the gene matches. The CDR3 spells CASSPPRGQIKNTEAFF. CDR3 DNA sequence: TGTGCCAGCAGCCCCCCGAGGGGACAGATCAAGAACACTGAAGCTTTCTTT.

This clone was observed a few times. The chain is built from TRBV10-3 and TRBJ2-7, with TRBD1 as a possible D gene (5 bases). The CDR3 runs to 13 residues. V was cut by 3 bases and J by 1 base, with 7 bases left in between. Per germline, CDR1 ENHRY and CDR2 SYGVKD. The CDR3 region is CAISDRVSYEQYF. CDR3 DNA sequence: TGTGCCATCAGTGACAGGGTGTCCTACGAGCAGTACTTC.

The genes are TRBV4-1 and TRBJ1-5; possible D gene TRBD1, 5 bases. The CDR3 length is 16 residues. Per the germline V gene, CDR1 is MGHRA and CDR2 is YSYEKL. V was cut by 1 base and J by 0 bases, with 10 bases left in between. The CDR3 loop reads CASSQAGTDSNQPQHF. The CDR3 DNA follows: TGCGCCAGCAGCCAAGCCGGGACGGATAGCAATCAGCCCCAGCATTTT.

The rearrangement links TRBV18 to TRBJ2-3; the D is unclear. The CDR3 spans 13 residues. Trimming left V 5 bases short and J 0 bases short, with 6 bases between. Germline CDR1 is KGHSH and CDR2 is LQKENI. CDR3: CASSTASTDTQYF. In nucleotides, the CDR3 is TGTGCCAGCTCAACCGCTAGCACAGATACGCAGTATTTT.

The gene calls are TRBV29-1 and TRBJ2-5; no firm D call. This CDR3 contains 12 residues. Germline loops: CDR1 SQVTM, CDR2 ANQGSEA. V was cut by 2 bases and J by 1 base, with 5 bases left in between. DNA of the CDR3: TGCAGCGTTGAACCCAGCCAAGAGACCCAGTACTTC. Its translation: CSVEPSQETQYF.

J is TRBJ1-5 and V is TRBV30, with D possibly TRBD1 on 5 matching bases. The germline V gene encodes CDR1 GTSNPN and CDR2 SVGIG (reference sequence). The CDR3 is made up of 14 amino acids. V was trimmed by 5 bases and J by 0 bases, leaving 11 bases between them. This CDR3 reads CAWAGPYSNQPQHF. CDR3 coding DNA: TGTGCCTGGGCGGGACCGTATAGCAATCAGCCCCAGCATTTT.

CDR3 region: CASSRLGQLNTEAFF. The CDR3, as DNA: TGTGCCAGTAGTAGGCTGGGACAGCTAAACACTGAAGCTTTCTTT. The chain uses TRBV19 and TRBJ1-1; 7 positions agree with TRBD1. Germline trimming cut 4 bases from V and 2 bases from J; bases unmatched to any gene: 7. Germline-derived CDR1 and CDR2 are LNHDA and SQIVND (reference sequence). This CDR3 spans 15 amino acids.

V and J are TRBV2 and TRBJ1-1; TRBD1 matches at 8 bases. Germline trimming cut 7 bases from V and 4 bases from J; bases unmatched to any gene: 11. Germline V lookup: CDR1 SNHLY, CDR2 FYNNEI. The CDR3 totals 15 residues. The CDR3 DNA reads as TGTGCCAGCAATTCCCAGGGGGCGGATGGCACTGAAGCTTTCTTT. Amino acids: CASNSQGADGTEAFF.

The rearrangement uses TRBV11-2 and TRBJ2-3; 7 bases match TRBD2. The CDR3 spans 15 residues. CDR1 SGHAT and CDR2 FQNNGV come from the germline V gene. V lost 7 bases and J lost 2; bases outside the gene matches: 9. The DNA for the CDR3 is TGTGCCAGCAAAGGACTAGGCTTTGTCACAGATACGCAGTATTTT. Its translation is CASKGLGFVTDTQYF.

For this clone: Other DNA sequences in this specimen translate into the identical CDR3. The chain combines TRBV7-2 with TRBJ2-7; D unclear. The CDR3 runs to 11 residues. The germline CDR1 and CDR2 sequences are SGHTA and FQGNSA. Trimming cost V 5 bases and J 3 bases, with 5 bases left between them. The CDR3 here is CASSPNYEQYF. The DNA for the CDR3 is TGTGCCAGCAGCCCCAACTACGAGCAGTACTTC. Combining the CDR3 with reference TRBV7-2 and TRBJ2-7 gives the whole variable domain GAGVSQSPSNKVTEKGKDVELRCDPISGHTALYWYRQSLGQGLEFLIYFQGNSAPDKSGLPSDRFSAERTGGSVSTLTIQRTQQEDSAVYLCASSPNYEQYFGPGTRLTVT.

The CDR3 is CASNPGTGELFF. Here the CDR3 DNA reads TGTGCCAGCAACCCCGGCACCGGGGAGCTGTTTTTT. This rearrangement joins TRBV7-6 to TRBJ2-2; D remains unclear. CDR3 length equals 12 residues. V lost 7 bases, J lost 4 bases, and 7 bases lay in between. The germline CDR1 and CDR2 sequences are SGHVS and FNYEAQ.

In DNA form, the CDR3 reads TGTGCCAGCAGCTTACAGGGTAGCTATGGCTACACCTTC. This translates into CASSLQGSYGYTF. The chain links TRBV7-9 to TRBJ1-2, with D possibly being TRBD1 (5 bases). V dropped 2 bases and J dropped 4 bases, with 8 bases sitting between them. In germline, CDR1 is SEHNR, CDR2 FQNEAQ (reference sequence). The CDR3 loop spans 13 amino acids.